This entry concerns a single TCR beta chain. This sample was taken from a study of shared clonotypes between healthy human individuals. Terminally differentiated effector memory CD45RA+ cells were left out of the naive CD8 fraction, which was CD45RO-negative and positively selected for CCR7. This CDR3 contains 13 residues. Germline V gene sequence: CDR1 SGHVS, CDR2 FNYEAQ. Trimming pared 3 bases from V and 4 bases from J, leaving 9 bases between. Clones were sequenced by immunoSEQ multiplex PCR, and TCRdb holds only the in-frame ones, with some missing. The repertoire consists of fewer than 1 million clones, with 90% to 98% occurring once and the leading ten covering about 0.21%.

The specimen was naive CD8+ T cells sorted from blood. This receptor was identified in a man aged 25 to 45 in good health. V gene TRBV7-6 combines with J gene TRBJ2-5; no clear D. The CDR3 bases are TGTGCCAGCAGCTTCCGACATCGAGAGACCCAGTACTTC. Its translation: CASSFRHRETQYF.